Listed below are T cell receptor beta chains from one sample, sequenced in a study of blood T cell repertoires in COVID-19. The data were produced by immunoSEQ multiplex PCR, yet TCRdb's version contains in-frame clones alone and is incomplete. The sample records some 100,000 clones, 70% to 90% being singletons. Sequencing input: peripheral blood. The receptors originated from an older woman with acute or convalescent COVID-19. Each CDR3 is given with its conserved first and last residue.

V	J	CDR3
TRBV4-2	TRBJ2-1	CASSQAASGVNEQFF
TRBV5-1	TRBJ2-3	CASKGTTERREYF
TRBV10-3	TRBJ1-1	CAISESNTRGTEAFF
TRBV6-5	TRBJ1-2	CASRVAGVFRYGYTF
TRBV2	TRBJ2-1	CASGDSGTLYNEQFF
TRBV4-2	TRBJ1-1	CASTYRDANTEAFF
TRBV9	TRBJ2-7	CASSVEGAGSYEQYF
TRBV2	TRBJ2-5	CASISNGLAEETQYF
TRBV7-9	TRBJ1-2	CASSSERGTGYTF
TRBV5-1	TRBJ2-5	CASSSNRETQYF
TRBV6-6	TRBJ2-3	CASRRWEEDTQYF
TRBV6-5	TRBJ2-7	CASSRQESYEQYF
TRBV5-1	TRBJ2-3	CASSPGQGRWDTQYF
TRBV23-1	TRBJ2-5	CASSQKGGEGSQETQYF
TRBV18	TRBJ1-1	CASSPRDRVKATEAFF
TRBV12-3/TRBV12-4	TRBJ1-4	CASSFSTNEKLFF
TRBV29-1	TRBJ1-1	CSGRTSYNTEAFF
TRBV7-6	TRBJ2-2	CASRVAGEAGELFF
TRBV14	TRBJ2-5	CASSQDRGLETQYF
TRBV15	TRBJ1-3	CATSSGLDSVNTIYF
TRBV19	TRBJ1-2	CASYPGWGKEGNYGYTF
TRBV20-1	TRBJ2-7	CSASRSYEQYF
TRBV13	TRBJ1-1	CASSPGTENTEAFF
TRBV21-1	TRBJ1-1	CASSKADRGNTEAFF
TRBV11-2	TRBJ1-6	CASSLMGSSYNSPLHF
TRBV7-2	TRBJ1-3	CASSPAGGGNTIYF
TRBV30	TRBJ1-1	CAWSVGGPPNTEAFF
TRBV24-1	TRBJ1-2	CATSELTGGAKGYTF
TRBV28	TRBJ2-2	CASHTVTGELFF
TRBV6-5	TRBJ2-5	CASRAWAQETQYF
TRBV6-2/TRBV6-3	TRBJ2-2	CASSYSLGGGAGELFF
TRBV3-1/TRBV3-2	TRBJ2-2	CASSWARQGVTGELFF
TRBV9	TRBJ1-1	CASSIRPEGNTEAFF
TRBV23-1	TRBJ2-1	CASGRQFF
TRBV2	TRBJ1-2	CASMQGQATQGYTF
TRBV28	TRBJ2-7	CASSPPGLRTYEQYF
TRBV29-1	TRBJ1-2	CSVGNAPILNYGYTF
TRBV2	TRBJ2-1	CASRDRTGGFKNEQFF
TRBV6-5	TRBJ1-1	CASSPRTGITEAFF
TRBV11-3	TRBJ2-1	CASSLEASGRGKQFF
TRBV6-5	TRBJ1-2	CASSSGTGHGYTF
TRBV23-1	TRBJ2-5	CASSQSGHDQETQYF
TRBV28	TRBJ2-3	CASSLTGFNTDTQYF
TRBV20-1	TRBJ1-5	CSASPGTGANQPQHF
TRBV5-5	TRBJ1-2	CASSQAPDTNPNGYTF
TRBV28	TRBJ1-5	CASSSGTGVWGNQPQHF
TRBV27	TRBJ2-3	CASSLSDRGYDTQYF
TRBV14	TRBJ2-1	CASSPTTGSYNEQFF
TRBV19	TRBJ1-5	CASSFGGDQPQHF
TRBV19	TRBJ1-2	CASVPGQRSYGYTF
TRBV6-6	TRBJ1-2	CASSYLDAGGYTF
TRBV6-1	TRBJ1-2	CASSEGGVGYGYTF
TRBV30	TRBJ2-7	CAIGRAGGPFEQYF
TRBV5-1	TRBJ2-1	CASSLLDREINEQFF
TRBV27	TRBJ2-1	CASKGQGSYNEQFF